The 23 T cell receptor beta chains below come from one sample, sequenced in a study of T cells in localized non-small cell lung cancer. The method was immunoSEQ multiplex PCR; TCRdb's version includes in-frame clones alone and lacks a portion of them. The sample contains about 78,000 clones, 84% of which appear only once. The sample here was peripheral blood, taken before any cancer treatment. The receptors were sampled from a man between 40 and 70 years old with stage I lung adenocarcinoma.

CDR3 loop: CASSYGAGERELFF. In nucleotides, the CDR3 is TGTGCCAGCAGTTACGGAGCGGGAGAGCGGGAGCTGTTTTTT. The chain carries TRBV6-5 and TRBJ2-2; 8 positions match TRBD2. Trimming took 2 bases from V and 9 from J; bases not matched to a gene: 5. The germline gives CDR1 MNHEY, CDR2 SVGAGI. There are 14 residues in the CDR3.

This clone rates as medium-sized. V is TRBV27 and J is TRBJ2-3, with 8 nucleotides matching TRBD2. Germline V gene data show CDR1 as MNHEY and CDR2 as SMNVEV (reference sequence). CDR3 size: 17 residues. V lost 4 bases and J lost 11; bases outside the gene matches: 20. The chain's CDR3 is CASSSLSSGLGAPMQYF. For the CDR3, the DNA is TGTGCCAGCAGTTCCCTTTCTTCGGGACTAGGGGCCCCTATGCAGTATTTT.

The chain combines TRBV5-1 with TRBJ2-7; TRBD1 matches at 8 bases. CDR1 and CDR2 (germline): SGHRS, YFSETQ. This CDR3 has 17 amino acids. V trimming: 3 bases; J trimming: 3 bases; junction bases outside the gene matches: 14. The CDR3 DNA sequence: TGCGCCAGCAGCTGGACAATCGCCGGGACAGGCCGCTACGAGCAGTACTTC. Translating it yields CASSWTIAGTGRYEQYF.

The J gene is TRBJ2-7, the V gene TRBV6-1; 7 nucleotides agree with TRBD1. V lost 6 bases to trimming and J lost 2 bases; unmatched junction nucleotides: 4. This CDR3 has 13 residues. Germline CDR1 and CDR2: MNHNS and SASEGT. The CDR3 DNA reads as TGTGCCAGCAGGAACACAGGGGCCTACGAGCAGTACTTC. This sequence encodes CASRNTGAYEQYF.

This chain connects TRBV5-4 to TRBJ2-5; D is perhaps TRBD1 (5 bases). The germline CDR1 and CDR2 sequences are SGHNT and YYREEE (reference sequence). There are 13 residues in the CDR3. V gave up 4 bases and J gave up 2 bases, with 9 bases separating them. CDR3 coding DNA: TGTGCCAGCAGCCAGAGGACACAAGAGACCCAGTACTTC. Protein: CASSQRTQETQYF.

The chain combines TRBV5-4 with TRBJ2-1, with TRBD2 identical over 11 bases. Trimming at V came to 4 bases and at J to 7 bases, leaving 7 bases not matched to a gene. Germline CDR1 SGHNT, CDR2 YYREEE (reference sequence). The CDR3 totals 15 residues. This chain's CDR3 is CASSIRLAGKNEQFF. CDR3 in DNA: TGTGCCAGCAGCATTCGACTAGCGGGAAAAAATGAGCAGTTCTTC.

This clone has a handful of counts. The rearrangement uses TRBV6-5 and TRBJ1-4, with TRBD1 matching over 9 bases. The CDR3 spans 16 residues. CDR1 is MNHEY and CDR2 is SVGAGI in the germline V gene. J gave up 7 bases and V 0 bases, and 6 bases lay outside the gene matches. The CDR3 loop reads CASSYSWGGQGEKLFF. CDR3 nucleotides: TGTGCCAGCAGTTACTCATGGGGGGGACAGGGTGAAAAACTGTTTTTT.

Concerning this clone itself: Compared with germline, one end of the junction differs, possibly owing to a read error. The chain couples TRBV14 to TRBJ1-4; D is undetermined. Germline values: CDR1 SGHDN, CDR2 FVKESK. The CDR3 sequence is 16 residues long. CDR3 coding DNA: TGTGCCAGCAGCGAAGAGGAGGGCATTGCTAATGAAAAACTGTTTTTT. Translated, it gives CASSEEEGIANEKLFF. Together with reference TRBV14 and TRBJ1-4, the CDR3 gives the full variable domain: EAGVTQFPSHSVIEKGQTVTLRCDPISGHDNLYWYRRVMGKEIKFLLHFVKESKQDESGMPNNRFLAERTGGTYSTLKVQPAELEDSGVYFCASSEEEGIANEKLFFGSGTQLSVL.

The chain joins TRBV5-1 to TRBJ1-3, with D unclear. The CDR3 spans 11 residues. Germline V CDR1 and CDR2: SGHRS, YFSETQ. Deletions cut 8 bases from V and 3 bases from J, with 6 bases between. In DNA form, the CDR3 reads TGCGCCAGTCAAGGTGGAAACACCATATATTTT. Translated, it gives CASQGGNTIYF.

The sample holds one count of this clone. The J gene is TRBJ2-7, the V gene TRBV29-1; TRBD1 matches 8 bases. V lost 4 bases and J lost 4; bases outside the gene matches: 6. The CDR3 sequence is 13 residues long. Germline lookup yields CDR1 SQVTM and CDR2 ANQGSEA. The CDR3 loop is CSVVQGARYEQYF. The CDR3 nucleotides are TGCAGCGTTGTCCAGGGGGCGCGGTACGAGCAGTACTTC.

V usage is TRBV7-6 and J usage is TRBJ2-7; D might be TRBD1 (5 bases). The V end was cut by 5 bases, the J end by 6 bases, with 8 bases between. In germline, CDR1 is SGHVS, CDR2 FNYEAQ. The CDR3 consists of 11 residues. The CDR3 DNA reads TGTGCCAGCAGCACAGGCCTCGAGCAGTACTTC. This codes for CASSTGLEQYF.

The genes are TRBV30 and TRBJ2-3; D not resolved. Germline V gene sequence: CDR1 GTSNPN, CDR2 SVGIG (reference sequence). Deletions cut 5 bases from V and 2 bases from J, with 8 bases between. The CDR3 is 12 amino acids. The CDR3 DNA follows: TGTGCCTGGGTACCTAACACAGATACGCAGTATTTT. Translation: CAWVPNTDTQYF.

The rearrangement uses TRBV6-5 and TRBJ2-7; D is ambiguous. The CDR3 is 11 residues long. Trimming took off 6 bases at V and 3 bases at J, with 6 bases between the two ends. CDR1 is MNHEY, CDR2 SVGAGI, per germline. Here the CDR3 reads CASSWGYEQYF. The DNA for the CDR3 is TGTGCCAGCAGCTGGGGCTACGAGCAGTACTTC.

The chain links TRBV7-9 to TRBJ1-5; TRBD1 matches at 10 bases. The junction had 8 bases not matched to a gene; V was cut back by 5 bases and J by 7 bases. CDR1 SEHNR and CDR2 FQNEAQ come from the germline V gene (reference sequence). This CDR3 is built from 15 residues. The CDR3 region is CASSRGTGARQPQHF. The DNA of the CDR3 is TGTGCCAGCAGCAGGGGGACAGGGGCGAGGCAGCCCCAGCATTTT.

The rearrangement joins TRBV7-9 to TRBJ2-3; D is unclear. CDR1 SEHNR and CDR2 FQNEAQ come from the germline V gene (reference sequence). Trimming removed 6 bases from V and 9 bases from J, with 16 bases in between. The CDR3 runs to 13 residues. Written as DNA, the CDR3 is TGTGCCAGCAGTTTGGACCTAGGCGGCACGCAGTATTTT. This encodes CASSLDLGGTQYF.

The gene calls are TRBV7-8 and TRBJ1-5; the D gene is possibly TRBD1 (5 bases). Per the germline V gene, CDR1 is SGHVS and CDR2 is FQNEAQ. The CDR3 is 13 residues long. The V and J ends lost 5 bases and 6 bases respectively, with 11 bases between them. The CDR3 DNA reads TGTGCCAGCAGCCCCTGGGACGTTCAGCCCCAGCATTTT. Protein sequence: CASSPWDVQPQHF.

The V call is TRBV30, the J call TRBJ1-3, with a weak D call TRBD1 (5 bases). The CDR3 runs 14 residues. Germline values: CDR1 GTSNPN, CDR2 SVGIG (reference sequence). V gave up 3 bases and J gave up 7 bases, with 16 bases separating them. The DNA for the CDR3 is TGTGCCTGGAGACCCAGGGCCGTCGGGAACACCATATATTTT. Translation gives CAWRPRAVGNTIYF.

The chain links TRBV18 to TRBJ2-1; D is possibly TRBD1 (5 bases). V was clipped by 1 base and J by 5 bases, with 15 bases between them. Looked up from germline, CDR1 is KGHSH and CDR2 is LQKENI. This CDR3 is built from 16 residues. The CDR3 sequence is CASSPLGLQGNNEQFF. DNA for the CDR3: TGTGCCAGCTCACCACTAGGGCTGCAGGGTAACAATGAGCAGTTCTTC.

The V gene is TRBV5-4, the J gene TRBJ2-2; no definite D call. V was shortened by 0 bases and J by 6 bases, with 12 bases between the two germline ends. The CDR3 is made up of 15 amino acids. Germline CDR1 is SGHNT and CDR2 is YYREEE (reference sequence). The CDR3 DNA reads as TGTGCCAGCAGCTTGGCCGGTGCCGCTTCCGGGGAGCTGTTTTTT. Protein product: CASSLAGAASGELFF. Filled out from reference TRBV5-4 and TRBJ2-2, the complete variable domain reads ETGVTQSPTHLIKTRGQQVTLRCSSQSGHNTVSWYQQALGQGPQFIFQYYREEENGRGNFPPRFSGLQFPNYSSELNVNALELDDSALYLCASSLAGAASGELFFGEGSRLTVL.

This chain connects TRBV6-6 to TRBJ1-6; no firm D call. The CDR3 extends over 13 amino acids. V lost 2 bases to trimming and J lost 10 bases, with 9 bases between them. Germline V lookup: CDR1 MNHNY, CDR2 SVGAGI (reference sequence). CDR3 protein: CASSYGAESPLHF. CDR3 bases: TGTGCCAGCAGTTACGGAGCAGAATCACCCCTCCACTTT.

The gene calls are TRBV27 and TRBJ2-6, with a tentative D call TRBD2 (5 bases). Germline lookup yields CDR1 MNHEY and CDR2 SMNVEV (reference sequence). This CDR3 comprises 20 residues. The V and J ends lost 6 bases and 5 bases respectively, with 29 bases between them. The CDR3 protein is CASRMRIGANLDWRANVLTF. DNA for the CDR3: TGTGCCAGCAGAATGAGGATTGGAGCTAATCTGGACTGGAGGGCCAACGTCCTGACTTTC. The whole variable domain, filled in from reference TRBV27 and TRBJ2-6, reads EAQVTQNPRYLITVTGKKLTVTCSQNMNHEYMSWYRQDPGLGLRQIYYSMNVEVTDKGDVPEGYKVSRKEKRNFPLILESPSPNQTSLYFCASRMRIGANLDWRANVLTFGAGSRLTVL.

The chain has TRBV5-1 and TRBJ2-5, with a tentative D call TRBD2 (6 bases). V lost 4 bases to trimming and J lost 1 base, with 8 bases between them. Per germline, CDR1 SGHRS and CDR2 YFSETQ. The CDR3 totals 13 residues. The CDR3, as DNA: TGCGCCAGCAGCGGGGGGACCCAAGAGACCCAGTACTTC. Amino acid sequence: CASSGGTQETQYF.

The V gene is TRBV19, the J gene TRBJ1-5; TRBD1 matches at 8 bases. The CDR3 totals 14 residues. Germline V gives CDR1 LNHDA, CDR2 SQIVND (reference sequence). Unmatched junction bases numbered 11, after V lost 5 bases and J lost 11 bases. Here the CDR3 DNA reads TGTGCCAGTAGTCTCGCGCAAGGACAGGGAGCCCAGCATTTT. It yields the protein CASSLAQGQGAQHF.